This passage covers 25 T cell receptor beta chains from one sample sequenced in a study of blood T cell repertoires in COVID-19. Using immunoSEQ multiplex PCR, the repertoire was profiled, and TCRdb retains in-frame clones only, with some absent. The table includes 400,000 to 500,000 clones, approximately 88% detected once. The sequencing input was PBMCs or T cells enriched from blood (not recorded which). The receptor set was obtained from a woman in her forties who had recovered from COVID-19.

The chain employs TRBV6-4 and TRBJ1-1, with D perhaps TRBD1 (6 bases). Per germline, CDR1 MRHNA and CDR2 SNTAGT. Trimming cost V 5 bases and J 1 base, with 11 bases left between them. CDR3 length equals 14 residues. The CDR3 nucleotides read TGTGCCAGCAGTACTGGACAGTGGAACACTGAAGCTTTCTTT. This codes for CASSTGQWNTEAFF.

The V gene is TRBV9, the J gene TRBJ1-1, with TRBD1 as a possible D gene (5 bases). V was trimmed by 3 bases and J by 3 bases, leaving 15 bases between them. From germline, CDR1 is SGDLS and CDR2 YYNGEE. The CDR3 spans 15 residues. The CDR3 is CASSESSDSYTEAFF. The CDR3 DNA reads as TGTGCCAGCAGCGAATCTTCCGACAGTTACACTGAAGCTTTCTTT. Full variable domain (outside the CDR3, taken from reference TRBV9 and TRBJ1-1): DSGVTQTPKHLITATGQRVTLRCSPRSGDLSVYWYQQSLDQGLQFLIQYYNGEERAKGNILERFSAQQFPDLHSELNLSSLELGDSALYFCASSESSDSYTEAFFGQGTRLTVV.

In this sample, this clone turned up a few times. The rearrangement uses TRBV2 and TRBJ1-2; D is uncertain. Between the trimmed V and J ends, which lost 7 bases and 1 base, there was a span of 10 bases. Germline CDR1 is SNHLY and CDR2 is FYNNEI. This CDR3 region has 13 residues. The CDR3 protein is CASNLGGNYGYTF. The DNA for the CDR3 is TGTGCCAGCAACTTAGGAGGTAACTATGGCTACACCTTC.

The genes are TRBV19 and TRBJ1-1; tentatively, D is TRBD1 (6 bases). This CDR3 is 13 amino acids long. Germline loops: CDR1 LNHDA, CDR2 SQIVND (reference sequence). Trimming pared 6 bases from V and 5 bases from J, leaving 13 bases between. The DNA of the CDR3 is TGTGCCAGTAGGGTACAGGGAGTGACTGAAGCTTTCTTT. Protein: CASRVQGVTEAFF.

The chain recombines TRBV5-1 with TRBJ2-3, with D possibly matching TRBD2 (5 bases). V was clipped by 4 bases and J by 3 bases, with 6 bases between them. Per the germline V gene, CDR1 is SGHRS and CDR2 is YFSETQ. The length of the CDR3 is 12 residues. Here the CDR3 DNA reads TGCGCCAGCAGCGGGAGTACAGATACGCAGTATTTT. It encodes CASSGSTDTQYF.

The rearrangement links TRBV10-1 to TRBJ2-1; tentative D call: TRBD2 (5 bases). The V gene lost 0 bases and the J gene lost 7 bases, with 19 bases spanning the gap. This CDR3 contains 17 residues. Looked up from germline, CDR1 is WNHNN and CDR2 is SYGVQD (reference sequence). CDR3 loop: CASSESRGMFGGNEQFF. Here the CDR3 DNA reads TGCGCCAGCAGTGAGTCGCGAGGGATGTTTGGCGGGAATGAGCAGTTCTTC.

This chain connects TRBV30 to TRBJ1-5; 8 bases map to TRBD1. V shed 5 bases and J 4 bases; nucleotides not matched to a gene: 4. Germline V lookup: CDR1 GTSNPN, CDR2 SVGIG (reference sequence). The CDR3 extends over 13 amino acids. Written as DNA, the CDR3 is TGTGCCTGGGGGACAGGTCTTAATCAGCCCCAGCATTTT. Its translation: CAWGTGLNQPQHF.

The DNA for the CDR3 is TGTGCCAGCTCTCTACGGACTAGCGGCAAAGAGACCCAGTACTTC. This sequence encodes CASSLRTSGKETQYF. The chain joins TRBV18 to TRBJ2-5; TRBD2 matches at 10 bases. Looked up from germline, CDR1 is KGHSH and CDR2 is LQKENI. The CDR3 totals 15 residues. V shed 6 bases and J 3 bases; nucleotides not matched to a gene: 7.

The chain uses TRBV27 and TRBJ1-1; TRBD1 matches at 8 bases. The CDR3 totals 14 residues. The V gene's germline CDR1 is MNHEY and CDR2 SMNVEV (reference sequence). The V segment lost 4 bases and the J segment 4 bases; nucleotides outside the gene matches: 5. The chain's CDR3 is CASSWSRGLTEAFF. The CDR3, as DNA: TGTGCCAGCAGTTGGTCCAGGGGGCTCACTGAAGCTTTCTTT.

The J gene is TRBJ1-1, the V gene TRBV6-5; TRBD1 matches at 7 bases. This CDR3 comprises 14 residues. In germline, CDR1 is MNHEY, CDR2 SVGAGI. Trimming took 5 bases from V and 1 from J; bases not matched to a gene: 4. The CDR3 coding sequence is TGTGCCAGCAGTACGGGACAGCAGAACACTGAAGCTTTCTTT. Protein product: CASSTGQQNTEAFF.

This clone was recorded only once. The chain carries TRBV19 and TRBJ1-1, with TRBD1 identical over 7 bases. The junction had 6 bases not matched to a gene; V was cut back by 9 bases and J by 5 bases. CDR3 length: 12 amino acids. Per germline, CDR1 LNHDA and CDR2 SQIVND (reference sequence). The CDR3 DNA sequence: TGTGCCAGCCAAGACAGGGCTACTGAAGCTTTCTTT. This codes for CASQDRATEAFF. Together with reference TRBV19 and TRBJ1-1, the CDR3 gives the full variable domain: DGGITQSPKYLFRKEGQNVTLSCEQNLNHDAMYWYRQDPGQGLRLIYYSQIVNDFQKGDIAEGYSVSREKKESFPLTVTSAQKNPTAFYLCASQDRATEAFFGQGTRLTVV.

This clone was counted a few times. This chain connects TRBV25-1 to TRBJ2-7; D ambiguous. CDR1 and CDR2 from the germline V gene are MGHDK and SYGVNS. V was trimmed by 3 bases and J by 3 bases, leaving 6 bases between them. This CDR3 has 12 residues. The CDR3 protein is CASSDFRYEQYF. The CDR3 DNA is TGTGCCAGCAGTGATTTCCGCTACGAGCAGTACTTC.

The CDR3 loop is CSVGDSLNYGYTF. CDR3 nucleotide sequence: TGCAGCGTAGGGGACAGCCTTAACTATGGCTACACCTTC. The chain recombines TRBV29-1 with TRBJ1-2; TRBD1 agrees at 7 bases. This CDR3 has 13 amino acids. V shed 6 bases and J 1 base; nucleotides not matched to a gene: 5. Germline lookup yields CDR1 SQVTM and CDR2 ANQGSEA. The variable domain in full, completed from reference TRBV29-1 and TRBJ1-2, reads SAVISQKPSRDICQRGTSLTIQCQVDSQVTMMFWYRQQPGQSLTLIATANQGSEATYESGFVIDKFPISRPNLTFSTLTVSNMSPEDSSIYLCSVGDSLNYGYTFGSGTRLTVV.

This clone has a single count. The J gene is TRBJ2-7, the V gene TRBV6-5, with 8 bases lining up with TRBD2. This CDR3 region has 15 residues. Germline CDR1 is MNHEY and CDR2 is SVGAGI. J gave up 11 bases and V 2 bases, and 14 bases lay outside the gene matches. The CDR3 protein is CASSYGFTSGTRKYF. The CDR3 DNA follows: TGTGCCAGCAGTTACGGGTTTACGAGTGGGACTAGGAAGTACTTC.

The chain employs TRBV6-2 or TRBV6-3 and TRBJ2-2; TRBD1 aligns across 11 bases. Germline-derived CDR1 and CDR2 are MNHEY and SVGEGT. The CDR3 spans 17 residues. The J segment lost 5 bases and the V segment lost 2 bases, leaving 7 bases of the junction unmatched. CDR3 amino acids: CASSYSWDRGLTGELFF. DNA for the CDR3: TGTGCCAGCAGTTACAGTTGGGACAGGGGGTTGACCGGGGAGCTGTTTTTT.

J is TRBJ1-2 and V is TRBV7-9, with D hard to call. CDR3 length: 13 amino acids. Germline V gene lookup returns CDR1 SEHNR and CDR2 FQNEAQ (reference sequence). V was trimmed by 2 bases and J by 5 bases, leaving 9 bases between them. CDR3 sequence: CASSLLAAYGYTF. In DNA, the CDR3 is TGTGCCAGCAGCTTACTGGCAGCGTATGGCTACACCTTC. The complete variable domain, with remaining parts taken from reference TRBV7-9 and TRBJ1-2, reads DTGVSQNPRHKITKRGQNVTFRCDPISEHNRLYWYRQTLGQGPEFLTYFQNEAQLEKSRLLSDRFSAERPKGSFSTLEIQRTEQGDSAMYLCASSLLAAYGYTFGSGTRLTVV.

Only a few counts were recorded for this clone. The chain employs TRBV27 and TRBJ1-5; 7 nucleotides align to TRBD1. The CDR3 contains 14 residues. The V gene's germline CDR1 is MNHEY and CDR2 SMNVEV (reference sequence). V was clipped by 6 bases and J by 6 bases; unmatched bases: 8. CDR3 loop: CASSIDRVVQPQHF. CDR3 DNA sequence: TGTGCCAGCAGCATCGACAGGGTAGTTCAGCCCCAGCATTTT.

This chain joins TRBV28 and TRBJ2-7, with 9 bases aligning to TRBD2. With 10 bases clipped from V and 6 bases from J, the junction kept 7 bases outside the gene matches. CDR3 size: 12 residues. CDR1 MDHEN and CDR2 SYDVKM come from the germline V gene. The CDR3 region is CATLAGVGEQYF. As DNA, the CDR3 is TGTGCCACCTTAGCGGGAGTAGGCGAGCAGTACTTC.

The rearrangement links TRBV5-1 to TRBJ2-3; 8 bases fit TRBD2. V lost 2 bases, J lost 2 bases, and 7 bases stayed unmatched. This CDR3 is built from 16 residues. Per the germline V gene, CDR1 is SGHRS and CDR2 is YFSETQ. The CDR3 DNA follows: TGCGCCAGCAGCTTTAAAACCGGGAGGGTCACAGATACGCAGTATTTT. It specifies CASSFKTGRVTDTQYF.

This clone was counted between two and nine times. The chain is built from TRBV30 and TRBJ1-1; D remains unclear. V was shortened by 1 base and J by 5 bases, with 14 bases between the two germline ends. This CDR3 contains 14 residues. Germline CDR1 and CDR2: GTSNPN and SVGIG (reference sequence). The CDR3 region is CAWSGVGRGTEAFF. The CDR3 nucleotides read TGTGCCTGGAGTGGCGTAGGGCGCGGGACTGAAGCTTTCTTT.

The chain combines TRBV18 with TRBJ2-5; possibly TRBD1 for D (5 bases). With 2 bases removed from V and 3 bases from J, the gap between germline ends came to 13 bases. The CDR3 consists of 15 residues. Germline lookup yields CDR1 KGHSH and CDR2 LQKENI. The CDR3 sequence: CASSPYQGKKETQYF. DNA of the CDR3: TGTGCCAGCTCACCATACCAGGGAAAGAAAGAGACCCAGTACTTC.

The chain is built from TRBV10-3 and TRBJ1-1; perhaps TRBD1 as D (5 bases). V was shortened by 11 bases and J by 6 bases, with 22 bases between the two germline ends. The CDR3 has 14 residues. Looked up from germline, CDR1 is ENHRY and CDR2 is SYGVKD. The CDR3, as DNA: TGTGCCCCGATGCATGGCAGGGCTCTACCTGAAGCTTTCTTT. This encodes CAPMHGRALPEAFF.

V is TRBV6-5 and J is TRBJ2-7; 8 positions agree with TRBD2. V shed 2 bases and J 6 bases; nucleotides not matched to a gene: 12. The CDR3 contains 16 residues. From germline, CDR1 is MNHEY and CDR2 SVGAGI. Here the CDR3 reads CASSYLGAGGSREQYF. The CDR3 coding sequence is TGTGCCAGCAGTTACCTGGGGGCGGGAGGATCCCGCGAGCAGTACTTC.

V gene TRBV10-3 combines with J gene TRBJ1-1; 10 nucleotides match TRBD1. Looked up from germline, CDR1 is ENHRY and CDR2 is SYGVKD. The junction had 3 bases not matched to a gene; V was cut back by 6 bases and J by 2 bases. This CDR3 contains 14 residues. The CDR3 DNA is TGTGCCATCAGAGACAGGGGGCCTAACACTGAAGCTTTCTTT. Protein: CAIRDRGPNTEAFF.

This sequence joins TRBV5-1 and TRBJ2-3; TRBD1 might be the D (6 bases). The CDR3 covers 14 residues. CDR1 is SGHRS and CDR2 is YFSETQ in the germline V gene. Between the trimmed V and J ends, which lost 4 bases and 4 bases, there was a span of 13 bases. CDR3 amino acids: CASSPGQLADTQYF. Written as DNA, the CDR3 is TGCGCCAGCAGCCCAGGACAGTTGGCAGATACGCAGTATTTT.